The 8 T cell receptor beta chains reported below all come from one sample, sequenced in a study of blood T cell repertoires in COVID-19 (TCRdb year 2020). Libraries were constructed by the immunoSEQ multiplex PCR assay. The clones in this table, taken by TCRdb from immuneACCESS, are in-frame only. Not every clone is retained; where verified, under half of the shortfall comes from an unresolved V gene, and the cause of the rest is unknown. In all, the sample holds over 90,000 clones, and roughly 89% of those were seen once. The ten largest clones take up approximately 1.9% of the sample. Sequencing used peripheral blood. The receptors originated from a woman aged 45-65 years with COVID-19, enrolled during active disease.

The V call is TRBV27, the J call TRBJ1-1, with 10 bases that match TRBD1. V shed 5 bases, J shed 0 bases, and the junction held 12 bases outside the gene matches. The CDR3 sequence is 18 residues long. The V gene's germline CDR1 is MNHEY and CDR2 SMNVEV (reference sequence). CDR3 amino acids: CASSPGQGLIFVNTEAFF. The CDR3 nucleotides are TGTGCCAGCAGTCCGGGACAGGGGTTAATTTTTGTGAACACTGAAGCTTTCTTT.

J is TRBJ2-1 and V is TRBV9, with 7 bases aligning to TRBD2. The trim removed 2 bases at V and 6 bases at J, leaving 8 bases unmatched. CDR3 length: 15 amino acids. CDR1 SGDLS and CDR2 YYNGEE come from the germline V gene. This CDR3 reads CASSVGGKASNEQFF. The DNA of the CDR3 is TGTGCCAGCAGCGTGGGAGGGAAAGCGAGCAATGAGCAGTTCTTC.

The genes are TRBV28 and TRBJ1-6, with TRBD1 identical over 11 bases. The ends lost 6 bases at V and 9 bases at J; junction bases unmatched: 10. Germline CDR1 is MDHEN and CDR2 is SYDVKM. CDR3 length equals 16 residues. CDR3 DNA: TGTGCCAGCAGCAGTGGTGGGACAGGGGGAGGTTCACCCCTCCACTTT. It is translated as CASSSGGTGGGSPLHF.

V usage is TRBV11-2 and J usage is TRBJ1-1, with D perhaps TRBD1 (6 bases). This CDR3 region has 14 residues. Trimming pared 3 bases from V and 2 bases from J, leaving 10 bases between. Germline V lookup: CDR1 SGHAT, CDR2 FQNNGV. CDR3 bases: TGTGCCAGCAGCTTGTCAGGGGTAAACACTGAAGCTTTCTTT. This gives the protein CASSLSGVNTEAFF.

The rearrangement links TRBV7-7 to TRBJ1-1; D gene ambiguous. This CDR3 has 13 amino acids. Germline-derived CDR1 and CDR2 are SSHAT and FNYEAQ (reference sequence). V lost 1 base and J 3 bases, leaving 6 bases between the germline ends. This chain's CDR3 is CASSLELYTEAFF. CDR3 coding DNA: TGTGCCAGCAGCTTAGAATTATACACTGAAGCTTTCTTT. The full variable domain, rest sourced from reference TRBV7-7 and TRBJ1-1, is GAGVSQSPRYKVTKRGQDVTLRCDPISSHATLYWYQQALGQGPEFLTYFNYEAQPDKSGLPSDRFSAERPEGSISTLTIQRTEQRDSAMYRCASSLELYTEAFFGQGTRLTVV.

This chain links TRBV2 with TRBJ1-6, with TRBD1 identical over 10 bases. The CDR3 has 16 residues. Per the germline V gene, CDR1 is SNHLY and CDR2 is FYNNEI. V gave up 5 bases and J gave up 4 bases; unmatched junction bases: 5. The CDR3 bases are TGTGCCAGCAGTCCCAGACAGGGGGCTTATAATTCACCCCTCCACTTT. It is translated as CASSPRQGAYNSPLHF. Full variable domain (remainder filled in from reference TRBV2 and TRBJ1-6): EPEVTQTPSHQVTQMGQEVILRCVPISNHLYFYWYRQILGQKVEFLVSFYNNEISEKSEIFDDQFSVERPDGSNFTLKIRSTKLEDSAMYFCASSPRQGAYNSPLHFGNGTRLTVT.

The chain carries TRBV30 and TRBJ1-6; D call uncertain. Germline V gene lookup returns CDR1 GTSNPN and CDR2 SVGIG (reference sequence). This CDR3 is 13 amino acids long. V was cut by 0 bases and J by 7 bases, with 7 bases left in between. CDR3 sequence reads: CAWSVTTNSPLHF. The CDR3 nucleotides are TGTGCCTGGAGTGTCACTACCAATTCACCCCTCCACTTT. The full variable domain, rest sourced from reference TRBV30 and TRBJ1-6, is SQTIHQWPATLVQPVGSPLSLECTVEGTSNPNLYWYRQAAGRGLQLLFYSVGIGQISSEVPQNLSASRPQDRQFILSSKKLLLSDSGFYLCAWSVTTNSPLHFGNGTRLTVT.

This clone was recorded a few times. The chain recombines TRBV11-3 with TRBJ1-2, with D possibly being TRBD1 (5 bases). CDR3 length: 13 amino acids. Germline V gives CDR1 SGHNT, CDR2 YENEEA. Trimming took 5 bases from V and 4 from J, leaving 11 bases between them. CDR3 nucleotides: TGTGCCAGCAGCCCCCGGCAGGGCTATGGCTACACCTTC. Its translation is CASSPRQGYGYTF.